This T cell receptor beta chain was recorded in a study of cytomegalovirus exposure and HLA in healthy donors. The CDR3 contains 11 residues. Germline values: CDR1 MNHEY, CDR2 SMNVEV (reference sequence). Trimming pared 5 bases from V and 7 bases from J, leaving 9 bases between. The PCR used 60 Vbeta and 13 Jbeta primers. Data came from immunoSEQ multiplex PCR; TCRdb stores just in-frame clones and leaves some out. The table lists about 100,000 clones, 55% to 80% of them singletons. The sequencing input was PBMCs. This chain links TRBV27 with TRBJ2-7; D possibly corresponds to TRBD2 (5 bases). The origin of this receptor is a man aged 35-49 years in good health and CMV-seronegative. CDR3 loop: CASSRGGEQYF. The CDR3 region has the DNA TGTGCCAGCAGTCGGGGTGGGGAGCAGTACTTC.